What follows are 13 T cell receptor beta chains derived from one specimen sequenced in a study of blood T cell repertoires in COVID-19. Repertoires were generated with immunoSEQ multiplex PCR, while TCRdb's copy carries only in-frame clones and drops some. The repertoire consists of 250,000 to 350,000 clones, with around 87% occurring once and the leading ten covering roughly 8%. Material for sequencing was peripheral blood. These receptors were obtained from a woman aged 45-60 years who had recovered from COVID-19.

CDR3 sequence (DNA): TGTGCCAGCAGCGGAAGGACTAGCGGGGGCACGAGTGAGCAGTTCTTC. It is translated as CASSGRTSGGTSEQFF. This sequence joins TRBV27 and TRBJ2-1; TRBD2 matches at 13 bases. After removal of 6 bases from V and 9 bases from J, the junction contained 11 bases not matched to a gene. The CDR3 has 16 residues. Germline V gene sequence: CDR1 MNHEY, CDR2 SMNVEV (reference sequence).

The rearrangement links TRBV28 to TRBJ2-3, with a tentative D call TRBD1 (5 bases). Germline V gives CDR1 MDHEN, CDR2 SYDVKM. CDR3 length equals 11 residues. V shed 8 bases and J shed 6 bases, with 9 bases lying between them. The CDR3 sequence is CASGAGDTQYF. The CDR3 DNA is TGTGCCAGCGGGGCCGGGGATACGCAGTATTTT.

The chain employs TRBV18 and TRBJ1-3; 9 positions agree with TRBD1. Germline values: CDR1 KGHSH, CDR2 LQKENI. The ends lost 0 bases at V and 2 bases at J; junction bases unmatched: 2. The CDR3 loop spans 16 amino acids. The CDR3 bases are TGTGCCAGCTCACCACCGGACAGGGGCACTGGAAACACCATATATTTT. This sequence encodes CASSPPDRGTGNTIYF.

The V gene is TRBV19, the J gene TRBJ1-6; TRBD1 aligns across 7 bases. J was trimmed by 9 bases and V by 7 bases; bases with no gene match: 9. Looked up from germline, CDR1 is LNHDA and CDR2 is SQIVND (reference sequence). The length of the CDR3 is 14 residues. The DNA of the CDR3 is TGTGCCAGTAAAGGGGCAGGGGGGATTTCACCCCTCCACTTT. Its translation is CASKGAGGISPLHF. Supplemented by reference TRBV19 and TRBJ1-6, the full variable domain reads DGGITQSPKYLFRKEGQNVTLSCEQNLNHDAMYWYRQDPGQGLRLIYYSQIVNDFQKGDIAEGYSVSREKKESFPLTVTSAQKNPTAFYLCASKGAGGISPLHFGNGTRLTVT.

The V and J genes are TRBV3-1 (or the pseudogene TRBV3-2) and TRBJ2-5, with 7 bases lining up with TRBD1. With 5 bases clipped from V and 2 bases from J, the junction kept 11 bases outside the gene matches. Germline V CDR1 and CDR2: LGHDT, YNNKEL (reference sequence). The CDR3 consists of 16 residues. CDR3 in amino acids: CASSLHPGQTQETQYF. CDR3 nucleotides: TGTGCCAGCAGCTTACACCCGGGACAGACACAAGAGACCCAGTACTTC.

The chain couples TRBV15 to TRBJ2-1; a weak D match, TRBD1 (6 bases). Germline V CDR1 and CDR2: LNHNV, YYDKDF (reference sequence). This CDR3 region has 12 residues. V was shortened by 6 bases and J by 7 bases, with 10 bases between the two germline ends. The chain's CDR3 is CATRLGGNEQFF. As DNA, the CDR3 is TGTGCCACCAGACTAGGGGGAAATGAGCAGTTCTTC. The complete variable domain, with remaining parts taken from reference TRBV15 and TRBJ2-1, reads DAMVIQNPRYQVTQFGKPVTLSCSQTLNHNVMYWYQQKSSQAPKLLFHYYDKDFNNEADTPDNFQSRRPNTSFCFLDIRSPGLGDTAMYLCATRLGGNEQFFGPGTRLTVL.

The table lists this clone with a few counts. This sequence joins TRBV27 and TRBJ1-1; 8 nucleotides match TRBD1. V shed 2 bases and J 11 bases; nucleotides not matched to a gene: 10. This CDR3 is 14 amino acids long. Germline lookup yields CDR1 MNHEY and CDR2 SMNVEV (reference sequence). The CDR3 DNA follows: TGTGCCAGCAGTTTAACCGGACAGGGTCGAGCGGCTTTCTTT. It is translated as CASSLTGQGRAAFF.

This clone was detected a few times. The CDR3 is CASSYSRGTQPQHF. For the CDR3, the DNA is TGTGCCAGCAGTTACTCCAGGGGTACTCAGCCCCAGCATTTT. The chain combines TRBV6-2 or TRBV6-3 with TRBJ1-5, with TRBD1 as a possible D gene (6 bases). Trimming shortened V by 0 bases and J by 6 bases, and 9 bases separated the two germline ends. Germline V CDR1 and CDR2: MNHEY, SVGEGT. The CDR3 consists of 14 residues.

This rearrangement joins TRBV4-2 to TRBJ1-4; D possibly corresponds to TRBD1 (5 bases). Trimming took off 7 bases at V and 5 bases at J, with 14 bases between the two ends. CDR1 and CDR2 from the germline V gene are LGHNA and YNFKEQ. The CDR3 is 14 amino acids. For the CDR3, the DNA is TGTGCCAGCACCCGGGGCATGGCGAATGAAAAACTGTTTTTT. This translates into CASTRGMANEKLFF.

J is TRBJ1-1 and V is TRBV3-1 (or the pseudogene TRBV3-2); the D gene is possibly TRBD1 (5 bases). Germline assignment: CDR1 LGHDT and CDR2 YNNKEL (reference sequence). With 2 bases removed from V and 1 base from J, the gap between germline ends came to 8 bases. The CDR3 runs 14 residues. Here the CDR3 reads CASSQSGANTEAFF. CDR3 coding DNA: TGTGCCAGCAGCCAATCTGGGGCGAACACTGAAGCTTTCTTT.

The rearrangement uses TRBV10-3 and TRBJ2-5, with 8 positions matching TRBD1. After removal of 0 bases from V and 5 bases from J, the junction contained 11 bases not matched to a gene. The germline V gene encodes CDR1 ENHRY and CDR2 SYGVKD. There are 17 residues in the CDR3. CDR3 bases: TGTGCCATCAGTGAGTCACGGCAGGGGGCTGCGTCGGAGACCCAGTACTTC. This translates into CAISESRQGAASETQYF.

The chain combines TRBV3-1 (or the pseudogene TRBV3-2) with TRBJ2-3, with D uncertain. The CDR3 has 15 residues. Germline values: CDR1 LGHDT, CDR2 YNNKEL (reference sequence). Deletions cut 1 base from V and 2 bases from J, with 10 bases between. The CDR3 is CASSQGGAYTDTQYF. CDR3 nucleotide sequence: TGTGCCAGCAGCCAAGGCGGTGCTTACACAGATACGCAGTATTTT.

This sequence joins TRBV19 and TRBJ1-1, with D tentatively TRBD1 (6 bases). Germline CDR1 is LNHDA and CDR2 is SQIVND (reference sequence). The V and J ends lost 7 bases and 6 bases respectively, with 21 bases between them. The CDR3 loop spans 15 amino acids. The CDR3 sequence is CASTTRGDTVAEAFF. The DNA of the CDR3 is TGTGCCAGTACCACTAGAGGGGACACTGTGGCTGAAGCTTTCTTT.